This T cell receptor (beta chain) appears in the sequencing data of a study of T-cell reconstitution after alpha-beta-depleted transplantation in children. The CDR3 covers 13 residues. Germline V gives CDR1 MDHEN, CDR2 SYDVKM. J lost 3 bases, V lost 9 bases, and 7 bases had no gene match. TCRbeta library construction was performed incorporating unique molecular identifiers. MiXCR, applied by TCRdb to the PCR reads, yields one record per CDR3 protein. The sample holds 200,000 to 250,000 distinct CDR3 sequences, 11% seen once. Many counts were recorded for this clonotype. The sequenced sample was PBMCs, obtained before TCRalphabeta/CD19-depleted stem cell transplant. The origin of this receptor is a child younger than two with acute myeloid leukemia, due to receive a stem cell transplant. V and J are TRBV28 and TRBJ1-2, with 7 nucleotides matching TRBD1. The CDR3 loop reads CASRQGLDYGYTF. CDR3 coding DNA: TGTGCCAGTAGACAGGGTCTAGACTATGGCTACACCTTC.